This TCR beta chain was identified in a study of blood T cell dynamics during melanoma immunotherapy. Study overall: Patients with metastatic melanoma got pembrolizumab or nivolumab-ipilimumab as first-line care.

The time point denotes: pre-treatment baseline. Blood was drawn before treatment and at week 3 after checkpoint blockade. Apart from a couple of fast progressors, RECIST 1.1 response was judged 12 weeks post-infusion. No patient had earlier systemic cancer treatment, concurrent immunosuppressants, or another active cancer. Measured with immunoSEQ multiplex PCR; TCRdb has only the in-frame clones, and not every one. The sample comprises roughly 17,000 clones, 83% of which are singletons, and about 8.1% rests with the top ten. This CDR3 contains 17 residues. Germline V gene lookup returns CDR1 WNHNN and CDR2 SYGVQD (reference sequence). V gave up 4 bases and J gave up 8 bases; unmatched junction bases: 11.

The receptor was isolated from a human donor with melanoma. The chain joins TRBV10-1 to TRBJ2-1, with 13 bases matching TRBD2. The sample was blood, taken from a patient treated with checkpoint blockade. CDR3 loop: CASSGGTSGIYGDEQFF. CDR3 DNA sequence: TGCGCCAGCAGTGGAGGGACTAGCGGGATTTATGGGGATGAGCAGTTCTTC.